The rows below give T cell receptor beta chains drawn from one sample of a study of shared clonotypes between healthy human individuals. TCRdb keeps only in-frame clones here, not all; method: immunoSEQ multiplex PCR. Among some 2,000,000 clones listed, roughly 95% were seen once. Sequenced: naive CD4+ T cells sorted from blood. The receptors stem from a man between 18 and 29 years old in good health. Each CDR3 is given with its conserved first and last residue. The D gene is left open where the match is weak. Not every row has a clone size; where given, it reads once, few, many or a size class.

clone size: .; V gene: TRBV5-1; D gene: TRBD2; J gene: TRBJ2-1; CDR3 DNA: TGCGCCAGCAGCTTGGAGCTAGCGGGAGGTTCCTCCTACAATGAGCAGTTCTTC; CDR3 protein: CASSLELAGGSSYNEQFF
clone size: .; V gene: TRBV9; D gene: .; J gene: TRBJ1-3; CDR3 DNA: TGTGCCAGCAGCGCCCAACACGGACTGGGAAACACCATATATTTT; CDR3 protein: CASSAQHGLGNTIYF
clone size: .; V gene: TRBV6-5; D gene: .; J gene: TRBJ1-4; CDR3 DNA: TGTGCCAGCAGTTACTCGCCACCAACTAATGAAAAACTGTTTTTT; CDR3 protein: CASSYSPPTNEKLFF
clone size: .; V gene: TRBV5-1; D gene: TRBD2; J gene: TRBJ2-7; CDR3 DNA: TGCGCCAGCAGCGGAGGACTAGCGGGGACCTCCTACGAGCAGTACTTC; CDR3 protein: CASSGGLAGTSYEQYF
clone size: .; V gene: TRBV2; D gene: .; J gene: TRBJ1-4; CDR3 DNA: TGTGCCAGCAGAGTAGGGACCGACAAACTGTTTTTT; CDR3 protein: CASRVGTDKLFF
clone size: .; V gene: TRBV5-6; D gene: TRBD2; J gene: TRBJ2-7; CDR3 DNA: TGTGCCAGCAGCTTTGGGACGCCCCGAGGCGGGAGGATCGGGGAGCAGTACTTC; CDR3 protein: CASSFGTPRGGRIGEQYF
clone size: few; V gene: TRBV19; D gene: TRBD1; J gene: TRBJ1-2; CDR3 DNA: TGTGCCAGTAGTCTTCGACAGGGAGGCTATGGCTACACCTTC; CDR3 protein: CASSLRQGGYGYTF
clone size: .; V gene: TRBV2; D gene: .; J gene: TRBJ2-7; CDR3 DNA: TGTGCCAGCAGTAGAGTAGACAGCGCTTCCTACGAGCAGTACTTC; CDR3 protein: CASSRVDSASYEQYF
clone size: once; V gene: TRBV30; D gene: TRBD2; J gene: TRBJ2-1; CDR3 DNA: TGTGCCTGGAGGGTAACGGGAGGTCAATACAATGAGCAGTTCTTC; CDR3 protein: CAWRVTGGQYNEQFF
clone size: once; V gene: TRBV5-4; D gene: .; J gene: TRBJ2-5; CDR3 DNA: TGTGCCAGCAGCTTGTTTGGGGAGACCCAGTACTTC; CDR3 protein: CASSLFGETQYF
clone size: .; V gene: TRBV13; D gene: TRBD1; J gene: TRBJ2-2; CDR3 DNA: TGTGCCAGCAGCGGGGGACAGGGGAAGAACACCGGGGAGCTGTTTTTT; CDR3 protein: CASSGGQGKNTGELFF
clone size: once; V gene: TRBV5-6; D gene: .; J gene: TRBJ1-2; CDR3 DNA: TGTGCCAGCAGCGCAGACAACTATGGCTACACCTTC; CDR3 protein: CASSADNYGYTF
clone size: .; V gene: TRBV7-2; D gene: .; J gene: TRBJ1-6; CDR3 DNA: TGTGCCAGCAGCCCCCTCCCGATCTCACCCCTCCACTTT; CDR3 protein: CASSPLPISPLHF
clone size: .; V gene: TRBV2; D gene: .; J gene: TRBJ1-4; CDR3 DNA: TGTGCCAGCAAACGAGTCGGAAAACTGTTTTTT; CDR3 protein: CASKRVGKLFF
clone size: .; V gene: TRBV9; D gene: TRBD2; J gene: TRBJ2-2; CDR3 DNA: TGTGCCAGCAGCGGGGGGACTAGTAGAACCGGGGAGCTGTTTTTT; CDR3 protein: CASSGGTSRTGELFF
clone size: .; V gene: TRBV12-5; D gene: TRBD1; J gene: TRBJ2-6; CDR3 DNA: TGTGCTAGTGGTTTGGCAAAACAGGGGGCGGATGGGGCCAACGTCCTGACTTTC; CDR3 protein: CASGLAKQGADGANVLTF
clone size: .; V gene: TRBV13; D gene: .; J gene: TRBJ1-3; CDR3 DNA: TGTGCCAGCAGCTTAAACGGCGGAAACACCATATATTTT; CDR3 protein: CASSLNGGNTIYF
clone size: .; V gene: TRBV27; D gene: .; J gene: TRBJ1-5; CDR3 DNA: TGTGCCAGCAGTTTTTTGGGGTATCAGCCCCAGCATTTT; CDR3 protein: CASSFLGYQPQHF
clone size: .; V gene: TRBV5-1; D gene: .; J gene: TRBJ1-2; CDR3 DNA: TGCGCCAGCAGCTTGGTGGGTCTAGCTAACTATGGCTACACCTTC; CDR3 protein: CASSLVGLANYGYTF
clone size: few; V gene: TRBV7-9; D gene: .; J gene: TRBJ1-1; CDR3 DNA: TGTGCCAGCAGCTTCGGAGCCACAGGGAGCACTGAAGCTTTCTTT; CDR3 protein: CASSFGATGSTEAFF
clone size: .; V gene: TRBV28; D gene: TRBD1; J gene: TRBJ1-5; CDR3 DNA: TGTGCCAGCAGTTCCGCGGACAGGACCGGAGGTCAGCCCCAGCATTTT; CDR3 protein: CASSSADRTGGQPQHF
clone size: .; V gene: TRBV6-1; D gene: .; J gene: TRBJ2-5; CDR3 DNA: TGTGCCAGTAAGGGAGCCACCCCAGGGGAGACCCAGTACTTC; CDR3 protein: CASKGATPGETQYF
clone size: .; V gene: TRBV5-4; D gene: .; J gene: TRBJ1-6; CDR3 DNA: TGTGCCAGCAGCTTGGCTACCGGGACGAGGGGATCACCCCTCCACTTT; CDR3 protein: CASSLATGTRGSPLHF
clone size: .; V gene: TRBV18; D gene: .; J gene: TRBJ1-2; CDR3 DNA: TGTGCCAGCTCAGCCTTTTGGGGCCCGGAGGGCTACACCTTC; CDR3 protein: CASSAFWGPEGYTF
clone size: .; V gene: TRBV2; D gene: .; J gene: TRBJ1-2; CDR3 DNA: TGTGCCAGCAGTGACGTCAGCCCCATCTATGGCTACACCTTC; CDR3 protein: CASSDVSPIYGYTF
clone size: .; V gene: TRBV25-1; D gene: TRBD2; J gene: TRBJ2-3; CDR3 DNA: TGTGCCAGCAGTGAGGGTAGGACTAGCGGGGTCCTGGATACGCAGTATTTT; CDR3 protein: CASSEGRTSGVLDTQYF
clone size: .; V gene: TRBV27; D gene: TRBD1; J gene: TRBJ2-7; CDR3 DNA: TGTGCCAGCAGTTTAACCGGACAGGGCCGGTGGTACTTC; CDR3 protein: CASSLTGQGRWYF
clone size: .; V gene: TRBV18; D gene: TRBD2; J gene: TRBJ2-5; CDR3 DNA: TGTGCCAGCTCCCTAGGACTAGCGGGTGAGGAGACCCAGTACTTC; CDR3 protein: CASSLGLAGEETQYF
clone size: .; V gene: TRBV5-1; D gene: .; J gene: TRBJ1-2; CDR3 DNA: TGCGCCAGCAGCCTTCCTGCGCAGGGTTATGGCTACACCTTC; CDR3 protein: CASSLPAQGYGYTF
clone size: .; V gene: TRBV6-5; D gene: TRBD1; J gene: TRBJ2-2; CDR3 DNA: TGTGCCAGCAGTACCTGGACAGGGAACACCGGGGAGCTGTTTTTT; CDR3 protein: CASSTWTGNTGELFF
clone size: .; V gene: TRBV6-5; D gene: .; J gene: TRBJ2-2; CDR3 DNA: TGTGCCAGCAGGCCAGGGGGGACCACCGGGGAGCTGTTTTTT; CDR3 protein: CASRPGGTTGELFF
clone size: .; V gene: TRBV18; D gene: TRBD1; J gene: TRBJ1-2; CDR3 DNA: TGTGCCAGCTCACTTGGACAGGAGACATATGGCTACACCTTC; CDR3 protein: CASSLGQETYGYTF
clone size: .; V gene: TRBV6-6; D gene: .; J gene: TRBJ1-5; CDR3 DNA: TGTGCCAGCAGCCGCGCGCATAGCAATCAGCCCCAGCATTTT; CDR3 protein: CASSRAHSNQPQHF
clone size: .; V gene: TRBV6-6; D gene: .; J gene: TRBJ1-2; CDR3 DNA: TGTGCCAGCAGTTACTCGGGGGATGGCTACACCTTC; CDR3 protein: CASSYSGDGYTF
clone size: .; V gene: TRBV29-1; D gene: .; J gene: TRBJ1-5; CDR3 DNA: TGCAGCATTGCGGGGGGGGCAGGTCAGCCCCAGCATTTT; CDR3 protein: CSIAGGAGQPQHF
clone size: .; V gene: TRBV5-4; D gene: TRBD1; J gene: TRBJ2-2; CDR3 DNA: TGTGCCAGCAGCCTAGGGACAGGGAACACCGGGGAGCTGTTTTTT; CDR3 protein: CASSLGTGNTGELFF
clone size: .; V gene: TRBV5-1; D gene: .; J gene: TRBJ2-7; CDR3 DNA: TGCGCCAGCAGCTTGGGGCAGGGTTACTACGAGCAGTACTTC; CDR3 protein: CASSLGQGYYEQYF